A single count supports the clone carrying this T cell receptor beta chain. These data belong to a study of blood T cell repertoires in COVID-19. V trimming: 1 base; J trimming: 4 bases; junction bases outside the gene matches: 2. This CDR3 is 15 amino acids long. Germline assignment: CDR1 LNHDA and CDR2 SQIVND (reference sequence). Measured with immunoSEQ multiplex PCR; TCRdb has only the in-frame clones, and not every one. The table records about 170,000 clones, 84% of them present only once. Seattle researchers signed up patients amid active infection and tracked them longitudinally. The J gene is TRBJ2-5, the V gene TRBV19; 11 bases align to TRBD2. The clonotype originates from a woman aged 80 or older with COVID-19, enrolled during active disease. The material sequenced was peripheral blood. CDR3 sequence reads: CASSIAGTSGETQYF. The DNA of the CDR3 is TGTGCCAGTAGTATAGCTGGGACTAGCGGAGAGACCCAGTACTTC.